The clone carrying this T cell receptor (beta chain) was detected many times. Its antigen remains unknown. Germline CDR1 and CDR2: MNHEY and SVGAGI. J was trimmed by 2 bases and V by 2 bases; bases with no gene match: 10. The CDR3 runs 17 residues. The source of the sample is a study of T cells in Graves' hyperthyroidism and ophthalmopathy. Overall study context: Prior to any treatment, at the point of initial diagnosis, peripheral blood was collected. Study conclusions and caveats: Stable hyperthyroidism and ophthalmopathy were separated using 13 V-J signatures. The blood repertoire included most of the expanded thyroid clonotypes above 0.001.

Template material for amplifying TCR beta CDR3 regions consisted of RNA transcripts. Researchers ran a first-round RT-PCR on the TCR CDR3 using the HTBI primer set. One entry per CDR3 protein results from TCRdb running MiXCR on the multiplex PCR reads. The sample has around 340,000 distinct CDR3 sequences; about 20% are singletons. Sequenced sample: blood. This TCR was sampled from a woman aged 45-65 years with Graves' hyperthyroidism. The chain carries TRBV6-5 and TRBJ2-5; TRBD2 aligns across 8 bases. CDR3 region: CASSYGSRGGTQETQYF. The DNA of the CDR3 is TGTGCCAGCAGTTACGGTTCTCGGGGGGGGACTCAAGAGACCCAGTACTTC.